The 11 T cell receptor beta chains below all came from one sample that was sequenced in a study of blood T cell repertoires in COVID-19. Sequencing used immunoSEQ multiplex PCR; TCRdb keeps in-frame clones, though not all of them. The data show 99,000 or so clones, with around nine tenths seen just once and approximately 5.1% held by the top ten. Sequenced: peripheral blood. The source of these receptors is a human donor in a cohort sampled during active COVID-19.

The count of this clone is one. CDR3 DNA sequence: TGTGCCAGTAGTTTATCAGGGGGTGAGCAGTTCTTC. This translates into CASSLSGGEQFF. The chain links TRBV19 to TRBJ2-1; TRBD1 matches at 7 bases. V was pared by 5 bases and J by 9 bases, with 4 bases of the junction left unmatched. The length of the CDR3 is 12 residues. Looked up from germline, CDR1 is LNHDA and CDR2 is SQIVND (reference sequence).

The rearrangement links TRBV18 to TRBJ2-3, with D possibly being TRBD2 (6 bases). Germline V gives CDR1 KGHSH, CDR2 LQKENI. The CDR3 is made up of 16 amino acids. Trimming took 4 bases from V and 2 from J, leaving 16 bases between them. This CDR3 is CASSLATSRVTDTQYF. The CDR3 coding sequence is TGTGCCAGCTCACTAGCTACTAGCCGGGTCACAGATACGCAGTATTTT.

The rearrangement links TRBV25-1 to TRBJ1-1; no definite D call. CDR1 is MGHDK and CDR2 is SYGVNS in the germline V gene. V lost 7 bases and J lost 1, with 4 bases in between. The length of the CDR3 is 11 residues. This chain's CDR3 is CASIRNTEAFF. In DNA, the CDR3 is TGTGCCAGCATTAGGAACACTGAAGCTTTCTTT.

J is TRBJ2-2 and V is TRBV11-2; the D is unclear. V lost 6 bases and J 1 base, leaving 9 bases between the germline ends. This CDR3 contains 14 residues. CDR1 SGHAT and CDR2 FQNNGV come from the germline V gene. CDR3 residues: CASRVSGNTGELFF. The DNA of the CDR3 is TGTGCCAGCAGGGTTAGTGGGAACACCGGGGAGCTGTTTTTT.

The V call is TRBV5-6, the J call TRBJ1-1; 9 bases are a match to TRBD1. The CDR3 spans 16 residues. The J segment lost 5 bases and the V segment lost 3 bases, leaving 11 bases of the junction unmatched. Germline values: CDR1 SGHDT, CDR2 YYEEEE. The CDR3 spells CASSWGQGRIGTEAFF. The CDR3 DNA is TGTGCCAGCAGCTGGGGACAGGGTAGGATCGGTACTGAAGCTTTCTTT.

The chain joins TRBV5-1 to TRBJ2-2, with TRBD1 as a possible D gene (5 bases). Germline loops: CDR1 SGHRS, CDR2 YFSETQ. The V end lost 8 bases, the J end lost 0 bases, and 11 bases lay between the germline ends. The CDR3 length is 14 residues. CDR3 sequence (DNA): TGCGCCAGTATACCAGGGCCGAACACCGGGGAGCTGTTTTTT. It specifies CASIPGPNTGELFF.

The J gene is TRBJ1-5, the V gene TRBV6-5, with D possibly being TRBD1 (6 bases). The V and J ends lost 0 bases and 10 bases respectively, with 13 bases between them. The CDR3 has 14 amino acids. Germline values: CDR1 MNHEY, CDR2 SVGAGI. CDR3 sequence: CASSYSDSSGPQHF. In DNA form, the CDR3 reads TGTGCCAGCAGTTACTCGGACAGCTCGGGCCCCCAGCATTTT.

The count of this clone is one. The genes are TRBV29-1 and TRBJ2-7; TRBD1 matches at 9 bases. Looked up from germline, CDR1 is SQVTM and CDR2 is ANQGSEA. This CDR3 contains 16 residues. After removal of 1 base from V and 6 bases from J, the junction contained 13 bases not matched to a gene. CDR3 sequence: CSVEVPRDRVFGEQYF. The CDR3 coding sequence is TGCAGCGTTGAAGTTCCCCGGGACAGGGTGTTCGGCGAGCAGTACTTC.

This chain joins TRBV19 and TRBJ2-2; a possible D gene is TRBD1 (6 bases). Germline CDR1 is LNHDA and CDR2 is SQIVND (reference sequence). The germline V and J ends were trimmed by 10 bases and 4 bases, with 13 bases remaining between them. The CDR3 has 13 amino acids. The CDR3 nucleotides are TGTGCCACCGACGGACAGTCCACCGGGGAGCTGTTTTTT. Protein: CATDGQSTGELFF.

This sequence joins TRBV5-4 and TRBJ1-1, with 8 bases aligning to TRBD1. Germline V gives CDR1 SGHNT, CDR2 YYREEE (reference sequence). V lost 4 bases, J lost 1 base, and 6 bases stayed unmatched. The CDR3 consists of 15 residues. Here the CDR3 DNA reads TGTGCCAGCAGCCGAACAGGGGGGGGGAACACTGAAGCTTTCTTT. The encoded protein is CASSRTGGGNTEAFF.

The V call is TRBV19, the J call TRBJ1-2; D gene ambiguous. The CDR3 runs 13 residues. The V gene's germline CDR1 is LNHDA and CDR2 SQIVND (reference sequence). V lost 3 bases and J 3 bases, leaving 8 bases between the germline ends. CDR3 amino acids: CASSIYTDYGYTF. The CDR3 nucleotides are TGTGCCAGTAGTATCTATACAGACTATGGCTACACCTTC.